One and the same sample provided the 20 T cell receptor beta chains below, sequenced in a study of T cell responses to AZD1222 COVID-19 vaccine. TCRdb's copy holds only in-frame clones and misses some; the assay was immunoSEQ multiplex PCR. Here the sample spans about 150,000 clones, around 92% being singletons. This material consisted of peripheral blood, taken on day 0 of AZD1222 vaccination. The receptor set was obtained from an adult in good health.

The CDR3, as DNA: TGCAGCGCCGGCGGCAGGGAGGGCACCGGGGAGCTGTTTTTT. It codes for CSAGGREGTGELFF. The chain employs TRBV29-1 and TRBJ2-2; 7 bases are a match to TRBD2. The CDR3 consists of 14 residues. The V and J ends lost 7 bases and 4 bases, in that order; junction bases with no gene match: 9. Germline V gene sequence: CDR1 SQVTM, CDR2 ANQGSEA.

This chain connects TRBV7-6 to TRBJ1-1; D may be TRBD1 (5 bases). This CDR3 has 13 residues. V gave up 8 bases and J gave up 8 bases, with 18 bases separating them. CDR1 is SGHVS, CDR2 FNYEAQ, per germline. CDR3 loop: CASGTQGSGEAFF. The DNA for the CDR3 is TGTGCCAGCGGAACCCAGGGTAGTGGCGAAGCTTTCTTT.

The chain couples TRBV29-1 to TRBJ2-3; either TRBD1 or TRBD2 may fit D (5 bases each). The V end lost 4 bases, the J end lost 3 bases, and 11 bases lay between the germline ends. Germline V gene lookup returns CDR1 SQVTM and CDR2 ANQGSEA. CDR3 length equals 13 residues. The CDR3 nucleotides read TGCAGCGTTGGAGGGGTTCTAACAGATACGCAGTATTTT. As protein: CSVGGVLTDTQYF.

The V call is TRBV30, the J call TRBJ1-4; possible D gene TRBD1, 5 bases. This CDR3 has 13 amino acids. CDR1 GTSNPN and CDR2 SVGIG come from the germline V gene (reference sequence). Trimming removed 4 bases from V and 8 bases from J, with 14 bases in between. CDR3 sequence reads: CAWKSQGPEKLFF. The CDR3 DNA reads as TGTGCCTGGAAAAGCCAGGGCCCGGAAAAACTGTTTTTT.

This clone showed up just once. This chain links TRBV5-1 with TRBJ2-5; 8 bases map to TRBD2. Germline V gene lookup returns CDR1 SGHRS and CDR2 YFSETQ. With V trimmed by 4 bases and J by 1 base, 3 bases remained unmatched. The CDR3 runs 14 residues. This CDR3 is CASSPGTSQETQYF. The CDR3, as DNA: TGCGCCAGCAGCCCAGGGACTAGCCAAGAGACCCAGTACTTC.

The chain employs TRBV11-2 and TRBJ1-5; 9 bases line up with TRBD1. The CDR3 is 16 amino acids. The junction had 5 bases not matched to a gene; V was cut back by 1 base and J by 4 bases. Germline V gene lookup returns CDR1 SGHAT and CDR2 FQNNGV. The CDR3 here is CASSLGGQGSNQPQHF. The CDR3 bases are TGTGCCAGCAGCTTAGGGGGACAGGGCTCAAATCAGCCCCAGCATTTT.

This clone has a single count. In DNA, the CDR3 is TGCGCCACCGACAGGGGAGGTAGAGGTTCACCCCTCCACTTT. Translating it yields CATDRGGRGSPLHF. The gene calls are TRBV23-1 and TRBJ1-6; 8 bases are shared with TRBD1. TRBV23-1 is an ORF; its function is uncertain. Trimming removed 10 bases from V and 9 bases from J; junction bases left unmatched: 11. The CDR3 extends over 14 amino acids.

The genes are TRBV7-2 and TRBJ1-1; TRBD1 matches at 8 bases. Germline trimming cut 0 bases from V and 1 base from J; bases unmatched to any gene: 10. The germline CDR1 and CDR2 sequences are SGHTA and FQGNSA. This CDR3 has 18 residues. CDR3 bases: TGTGCCAGCAGCTTAGCGAGGGTCAGGGGGCTTAGGAACACTGAAGCTTTCTTT. Amino acids: CASSLARVRGLRNTEAFF.

The V and J genes are TRBV7-9 and TRBJ2-5; unclear D gene. This CDR3 region has 12 residues. Per germline, CDR1 SEHNR and CDR2 FQNEAQ (reference sequence). Trimming took 8 bases from V and 5 from J, leaving 12 bases between them. The CDR3 sequence: CASLGPRETQYF. The CDR3 DNA reads as TGTGCCAGCCTCGGGCCGCGGGAGACCCAGTACTTC. Drawing the rest from reference TRBV7-9 and TRBJ2-5, the complete variable domain is DTGVSQNPRHKITKRGQNVTFRCDPISEHNRLYWYRQTLGQGPEFLTYFQNEAQLEKSRLLSDRFSAERPKGSFSTLEIQRTEQGDSAMYLCASLGPRETQYFGPGTRLLVL.

The chain is built from TRBV19 and TRBJ2-4; D gene unclear. Trimming pared 3 bases from V and 4 bases from J, leaving 16 bases between. Germline assignment: CDR1 LNHDA and CDR2 SQIVND (reference sequence). This CDR3 region has 16 residues. CDR3 sequence reads: CASSIWNSQRKNIQYF. The CDR3 DNA reads as TGTGCCAGTAGTATTTGGAACAGTCAACGAAAAAACATTCAGTACTTC.

The CDR3 sequence is CASSPPVVNEQFF. Here the CDR3 DNA reads TGTGCCAGCTCACCACCGGTTGTAAATGAGCAGTTCTTC. V usage is TRBV18 and J usage is TRBJ2-1, with no clear D. Per the germline V gene, CDR1 is KGHSH and CDR2 is LQKENI. Between the trimmed V and J ends, which lost 0 bases and 7 bases, there was a span of 7 bases. The CDR3 length is 13 residues.

In its sample, this clone was seen a few times. The DNA for the CDR3 is TGTGCCAGCAGCTTCTCAGGAGACACCGGGGAGCTGTTTTTT. Residues: CASSFSGDTGELFF. V gene TRBV7-9 combines with J gene TRBJ2-2; D is unclear. Trimming removed 3 bases at V and 3 bases at J, with 8 bases between. There are 14 residues in the CDR3. CDR1 SEHNR and CDR2 FQNEAQ come from the germline V gene (reference sequence).

The rearrangement joins TRBV4-3 to TRBJ2-7; 10 nucleotides agree with TRBD1. The germline gives CDR1 LGHNA, CDR2 YSLEER. V trimming: 3 bases; J trimming: 6 bases; junction bases outside the gene matches: 8. CDR3 length: 15 residues. DNA of the CDR3: TGCGCCAGCAGCCAGGAGACAGGGGGCAGGTTCGAGCAGTACTTC. Protein sequence: CASSQETGGRFEQYF.

V gene TRBV9 combines with J gene TRBJ2-1, with a weak D call TRBD2 (7 bases). The V gene lost 4 bases and the J gene lost 0 bases, with 14 bases spanning the gap. Per germline, CDR1 SGDLS and CDR2 YYNGEE. The CDR3 is made up of 16 amino acids. CDR3 sequence: CASSLGGEGSYNEQFF. Written as DNA, the CDR3 is TGTGCCAGCAGCTTAGGGGGGGAAGGCTCCTACAATGAGCAGTTCTTC.

The chain is built from TRBV2 and TRBJ1-2; D is possibly TRBD1 (5 bases). The CDR3 runs 14 residues. From germline, CDR1 is SNHLY and CDR2 FYNNEI. V dropped 10 bases and J dropped 4 bases, with 19 bases sitting between them. DNA for the CDR3: TGTGCCACCCCCGGGGTTTCAGGGAGCTATGGCTACACCTTC. Protein: CATPGVSGSYGYTF.

This sequence joins TRBV6-1 and TRBJ2-5; TRBD2 matches at 11 bases. CDR1 and CDR2 from the germline V gene are MNHNS and SASEGT. V dropped 4 bases and J dropped 5; count of bases not matched to a gene: 15. The CDR3 sequence is 18 residues long. CDR3 protein: CASSVGLAGQSRGETQYF. The CDR3 bases are TGTGCCAGCAGTGTTGGACTAGCGGGCCAGAGCAGGGGGGAGACCCAGTACTTC.

The gene calls are TRBV5-6 and TRBJ2-1; 10 bases agree with TRBD1. The CDR3 loop spans 13 amino acids. Losses at the gene ends were 9 bases for V and 7 bases for J; bases not matched to a gene: 7. Germline V gene lookup returns CDR1 SGHDT and CDR2 YYEEEE. CDR3 nucleotide sequence: TGTGCCACCGAGGGGACAGGGGTAAATGAGCAGTTCTTC. This encodes CATEGTGVNEQFF.

The V gene is TRBV30, the J gene TRBJ1-2; no clear D. CDR3 length equals 15 residues. Per the germline V gene, CDR1 is GTSNPN and CDR2 is SVGIG (reference sequence). V was clipped by 3 bases and J by 2 bases, with 16 bases between them. CDR3 sequence reads: CAWRPVGLGNYGYTF. DNA for the CDR3: TGTGCCTGGAGACCAGTGGGTCTGGGGAACTATGGCTACACCTTC.

The chain recombines TRBV3-1 (or the pseudogene TRBV3-2) with TRBJ1-1; 9 nucleotides align to TRBD1. Trimming took 3 bases from V and 0 from J; bases not matched to a gene: 11. Germline CDR1 reads LGHDT; CDR2 reads YNNKEL (reference sequence). The CDR3 is made up of 18 amino acids. The CDR3 DNA reads as TGTGCCAGCAGCCACACTTTTTTGGGACAGGGCATGAACACTGAAGCTTTCTTT. As protein: CASSHTFLGQGMNTEAFF.

The rearrangement uses TRBV27 and TRBJ1-2; D may be TRBD1 (6 bases). CDR1 is MNHEY and CDR2 is SMNVEV in the germline V gene (reference sequence). Trimming pared 5 bases from V and 6 bases from J, leaving 13 bases between. The CDR3 covers 13 residues. The CDR3 sequence is CASSAGGLHGYTF. The CDR3, as DNA: TGTGCCAGCAGTGCCGGGGGGCTCCATGGCTACACCTTC.